The TCR beta chain described here comes from a study of T cell responses to AZD1222 COVID-19 vaccine. On the study more broadly: Samples with a second dose at about 4 or about 12 weeks were pooled together. Study-level points and caveats: Spike-wide coverage was observed for vaccine-associated CD4 TCRs, with dominant responses at 160-218 and 743-854. A rise in Spike-specific TCR breadth and depth followed two AZD1222 doses. White British people made up most donors, females outnumbered males, and clonal diversity was possibly underestimated.

Assay used: immunoSEQ multiplex PCR; TCRdb lists only in-frame clones, some missing. The sample holds 130,000 to 150,000 clones, approximately 92% seen once. About this clone itself: No antigen is known for it.

Germline V gene sequence: CDR1 MDHEN, CDR2 SYDVKM. This CDR3 has 15 amino acids. Trimming shortened V by 7 bases and J by 2 bases, and 15 bases separated the two germline ends. The source is an adult in good health. The chain combines TRBV28 with TRBJ1-3; maybe TRBD1 (6 bases). Specimen: peripheral blood, collected on day 0 of AZD1222 vaccination. In nucleotides, the CDR3 is TGTGCCAGCACTTTGGGGGGGCTCCCTGGAAACACCATATATTTT. This sequence encodes CASTLGGLPGNTIYF.